This passage covers 4 T cell receptor beta chains from one sample sequenced in a study of blood T cell repertoires in COVID-19. The table came from immunoSEQ multiplex PCR; TCRdb's copy has only in-frame clones and leaves some out. The sample holds roughly 150,000 clones, 78% seen once. The sequencing input was peripheral blood. The receptor set was obtained from a woman of 80 years or more with acute or convalescent COVID-19.

This CDR3 reads CASGRDRLSEQYF. CDR3 sequence (DNA): TGTGCTAGTGGTCGGGACAGGCTCTCCGAGCAGTACTTC. The chain uses TRBV12-5 and TRBJ2-7; the match to TRBD1 covers 8 bases. V lost 5 bases, J lost 6 bases, and 6 bases stayed unmatched. The CDR3 has 13 residues. Germline CDR1 LGHNT, CDR2 FRNRAP.

This chain links TRBV6-5 with TRBJ1-1; D possibly corresponds to TRBD1 (6 bases). V lost 6 bases and J 0 bases, leaving 8 bases between the germline ends. In germline, CDR1 is MNHEY, CDR2 SVGAGI. The CDR3 is 13 amino acids. In DNA form, the CDR3 reads TGTGCCAGCAGGGGGACACTGAACACTGAAGCTTTCTTT. Protein: CASRGTLNTEAFF.

The chain uses TRBV28 and TRBJ2-5; 9 nucleotides match TRBD1. The CDR3 is 15 amino acids. Germline V lookup: CDR1 MDHEN, CDR2 SYDVKM. The junction had 5 bases not matched to a gene; V was cut back by 3 bases and J by 3 bases. This chain's CDR3 is CASSFRGTGKETQYF. For the CDR3, the DNA is TGTGCCAGCAGTTTCCGCGGGACAGGGAAAGAGACCCAGTACTTC.

The chain uses TRBV23-1 and TRBJ2-7, with 9 nucleotides matching TRBD2. TRBV23-1 is treated as an ORF (open reading frame) with a function not yet certain. The CDR3 runs to 16 residues. V shed 1 base, J shed 5 bases, and the junction held 9 bases outside the gene matches. In DNA, the CDR3 is TGCGCCAGCAGTCAATTCGGATTAGCGGGAGATCACGAGCAGTACTTC. Translating gives CASSQFGLAGDHEQYF.